These 23 T cell receptor beta chains came from one sample sequenced in a study of T-cell reconstitution after alpha-beta-depleted transplantation in children (dated by TCRdb to about 2016). The protocol used for the library was PCR. Data came from an Illumina HiSeq 2500. TCR library preparation used molecular barcoding, with unique molecular identifiers applied to normalize quantification of the TCRbeta repertoire. TCRdb cleaned the public reads at Q25 with fastp, built clones with MiXCR and kept in-frame beta chains. Each record represents a unique CDR3 protein, reported with the most common genes and DNA among its rows. The sample table records around 92,000 distinct CDR3 sequences; 12% of these occur just once. The top ten clonotypes cover approximately 13% of the sample. Source: PBMCs from the stem cell graft donor, taken from the stem cell graft. These receptors all come from a human donor who donated a stem cell graft to a child with inherited bone marrow failure.

This clonotype came up many times. This CDR3 reads CASSLFRTGPNTGELFF. CDR3 DNA: TGTGCCAGCAGCTTATTTCGGACAGGGCCGAACACCGGGGAGCTGTTTTTT. V is TRBV7-9 and J is TRBJ2-2; TRBD1 aligns across 8 bases. The V gene end was trimmed by 2 bases and the J gene end by 0 bases; junction bases not matched to a gene: 5. Germline CDR1 reads SEHNR; CDR2 reads FQNEAQ (reference sequence). The CDR3 covers 17 residues.

This clonotype appeared many times. The gene calls are TRBV4-3 and TRBJ2-3; 11 bases are shared with TRBD2. The germline CDR1 and CDR2 sequences are LGHNA and YSLEER. The trim removed 0 bases at V and 1 base at J, leaving 6 bases unmatched. The CDR3 runs 18 residues. The DNA for the CDR3 is TGCGCCAGCAGCCAAGATAGCGGGAGGGCCTGGGGCACAGATACGCAGTATTTT. Amino acid sequence: CASSQDSGRAWGTDTQYF.

The table lists this clonotype with many counts. The rearrangement uses TRBV5-1 and TRBJ2-5; no firm D call. CDR1 is SGHRS, CDR2 YFSETQ, per germline. Trimming pared 0 bases from V and 1 base from J, leaving 10 bases between. CDR3 length equals 15 residues. CDR3 sequence reads: CASSLGGGPQETQYF. The CDR3 DNA sequence: TGCGCCAGCAGCTTGGGGGGTGGACCCCAAGAGACCCAGTACTTC.

This clonotype has a count of ten or more. The chain employs TRBV7-2 and TRBJ1-1; D remains ambiguous. This CDR3 has 15 amino acids. Germline CDR1 and CDR2: SGHTA and FQGNSA. V was cut by 2 bases and J by 4 bases, with 14 bases left in between. Written as DNA, the CDR3 is TGTGCCAGCAGCTTACCCGCGGTTTGGGGCACTGAAGCTTTCTTT. The encoded protein is CASSLPAVWGTEAFF.

This clonotype was counted many times. CDR3 coding DNA: TGCGCCAGCAGCTTGGGACCGGCGTCCTACGAGCAGTACTTC. Protein product: CASSLGPASYEQYF. V is TRBV5-1 and J is TRBJ2-7; D is uncertain. The germline gives CDR1 SGHRS, CDR2 YFSETQ. The V end was cut by 0 bases, the J end by 1 base, with 8 bases between. The CDR3 runs 14 residues.

This clonotype was counted ten times or more. The CDR3 sequence: CASSLGDRGRGDEQFF. CDR3 bases: TGTGCCAGCAGCTTGGGGGACAGGGGGCGTGGGGATGAGCAGTTCTTC. The chain employs TRBV7-9 and TRBJ2-1; 12 bases are a match to TRBD1. The CDR3 is made up of 16 amino acids. Trimming took 3 bases from V and 8 from J; bases not matched to a gene: 8. CDR1 and CDR2 from the germline V gene are SEHNR and FQNEAQ (reference sequence).

Many counts were recorded for this clonotype. The chain is built from TRBV7-9 and TRBJ2-7; TRBD2 matches at 7 bases. The CDR3 extends over 15 amino acids. V shed 5 bases and J 2 bases; nucleotides not matched to a gene: 9. The germline V gene encodes CDR1 SEHNR and CDR2 FQNEAQ (reference sequence). CDR3 amino acids: CASSTSGGSPYEQYF. For the CDR3, the DNA is TGTGCCAGCAGCACCTCCGGGGGGTCGCCCTACGAGCAGTACTTC.

This clonotype has ten or more counts. The chain links TRBV14 to TRBJ2-7; 7 bases fit TRBD1. This CDR3 has 14 amino acids. Trimming cost V 4 bases and J 2 bases; bases outside gene matches: 5. In germline, CDR1 is SGHDN, CDR2 FVKESK. CDR3 coding DNA: TGTGCCAGCAGCCGGACAGGACGCCCCTACGAGCAGTACTTC. This encodes CASSRTGRPYEQYF.

This clonotype appeared a single time. The chain combines TRBV13 with TRBJ1-1; 7 positions match TRBD1. This CDR3 spans 15 amino acids. The J segment lost 1 base and the V segment lost 5 bases, leaving 7 bases of the junction unmatched. CDR1 and CDR2 (germline): PRHDT, FYEKMQ (reference sequence). The CDR3 here is CASSPSGTENTEAFF. Written as DNA, the CDR3 is TGTGCCAGCAGCCCATCCGGGACAGAGAACACTGAAGCTTTCTTT.

At least ten counts were recorded for this clonotype. The chain carries TRBV5-1 and TRBJ2-7; 7 nucleotides line up with TRBD1. V lost 4 bases and J lost 3; bases outside the gene matches: 7. CDR3 length: 14 residues. The V gene's germline CDR1 is SGHRS and CDR2 YFSETQ. This CDR3 reads CASSKVQGVYEQYF. CDR3 nucleotide sequence: TGCGCCAGCAGCAAGGTTCAGGGGGTCTACGAGCAGTACTTC. Full variable domain (remainder filled in from reference TRBV5-1 and TRBJ2-7): KAGVTQTPRYLIKTRGQQVTLSCSPISGHRSVSWYQQTPGQGLQFLFEYFSETQRNKGNFPGRFSGRQFSNSRSEMNVSTLELGDSALYLCASSKVQGVYEQYFGPGTRLTVT.

Turning to this clonotype: One end of the junction does not line up with germline, which may come from a read error. The chain couples TRBV4-1 to TRBJ1-5; D call uncertain. Germline CDR1 is MGHRA and CDR2 is YSYEKL. CDR3 length: 13 amino acids. DNA of the CDR3: TGCGCCAGCAGCCACCAATCGAGGAAGCCCCATCATTTT. Its protein product is CASSHQSRKPHHF.

The table lists this clonotype with many counts. This chain joins TRBV5-1 and TRBJ2-3; a possible D gene is TRBD1 (5 bases). In germline, CDR1 is SGHRS, CDR2 YFSETQ. The CDR3 runs to 14 residues. V was trimmed by 4 bases and J by 6 bases, leaving 15 bases between them. The CDR3, as DNA: TGCGCCAGCAGCCCCTTAAGGGGTGCCGATACGCAGTATTTT. This sequence encodes CASSPLRGADTQYF.

This clonotype showed up many times. The CDR3 nucleotides are TGCGCCAGCAGCTTGGCCGGGGACAACTATGGCTACACCTTC. Translation gives CASSLAGDNYGYTF. The V call is TRBV5-1, the J call TRBJ1-2; tentatively, D is TRBD1 (5 bases). The germline V and J ends were trimmed by 0 bases and 2 bases, with 8 bases remaining between them. In germline, CDR1 is SGHRS, CDR2 YFSETQ. CDR3 size: 14 residues. The full variable domain, in which reference TRBV5-1 and TRBJ1-2 provide the parts outside the CDR3, is KAGVTQTPRYLIKTRGQQVTLSCSPISGHRSVSWYQQTPGQGLQFLFEYFSETQRNKGNFPGRFSGRQFSNSRSEMNVSTLELGDSALYLCASSLAGDNYGYTFGSGTRLTVV.

This clonotype was picked up many times. The chain combines TRBV20-1 with TRBJ2-2; D possibly matches TRBD1 or TRBD2 (5 bases each). CDR1 DFQATT and CDR2 SNEGSKA come from the germline V gene (reference sequence). Trimming stripped 6 bases from V and 0 bases from J, with 11 bases between. The CDR3 sequence is 14 residues long. The CDR3 DNA follows: TGCAGTGCCGGGGACCGATCGAACACCGGGGAGCTGTTTTTT. Its translation is CSAGDRSNTGELFF.

This clonotype was seen many times. V is TRBV5-1 and J is TRBJ2-3; perhaps TRBD1 as D (5 bases). This CDR3 comprises 14 residues. V was cut by 1 base and J by 4 bases, with 10 bases left in between. The germline gives CDR1 SGHRS, CDR2 YFSETQ. As DNA, the CDR3 is TGCGCCAGCAGCTTGTTTTCAGGGCCAGATACGCAGTATTTT. It encodes CASSLFSGPDTQYF.

Many counts were recorded for this clonotype. The chain combines TRBV29-1 with TRBJ2-5, with 9 nucleotides matching TRBD2. The V segment lost 6 bases and the J segment 7 bases; nucleotides outside the gene matches: 24. CDR1 is SQVTM, CDR2 ANQGSEA, per germline. CDR3 length equals 18 residues. This CDR3 is CSVPRTGRLAVKGGTQYF. The CDR3 DNA is TGCAGCGTACCCAGGACAGGCAGACTAGCGGTAAAGGGAGGGACCCAGTACTTC.

This clonotype was recorded at least ten times. J is TRBJ2-3 and V is TRBV29-1; 8 bases map to TRBD2. V gave up 3 bases and J gave up 1 base; unmatched junction bases: 3. The CDR3 runs 14 residues. CDR1 and CDR2 from the germline V gene are SQVTM and ANQGSEA. CDR3 bases: TGCAGCGTTGAGCGGGGGGCTGGCACAGATACGCAGTATTTT. Encoded protein: CSVERGAGTDTQYF.

This clonotype has at least ten counts. The chain joins TRBV9 to TRBJ2-5; D may correspond to TRBD1 or TRBD2 (7 bases each). Germline V gene data show CDR1 as SGDLS and CDR2 as YYNGEE. The CDR3 spans 16 residues. V was clipped by 4 bases and J by 1 base, with 17 bases between them. CDR3 amino acids: CASSPQGGTSQETQYF. In DNA, the CDR3 is TGTGCCAGCAGCCCCCAGGGGGGGACAAGCCAAGAGACCCAGTACTTC.

The sample holds many counts of this clonotype. J is TRBJ1-6 and V is TRBV12-3 or TRBV12-4, with D unclear. The length of the CDR3 is 16 residues. Trimming shortened V by 2 bases and J by 1 base, and 9 bases separated the two germline ends. CDR3 coding DNA: TGTGCCAGCAGTTTAAGTCGGAGGTCCTATAATTCACCCCTCCACTTT. This encodes CASSLSRRSYNSPLHF.

This clonotype was found many times. The chain carries TRBV9 and TRBJ2-3, with D tentatively TRBD1 or TRBD2 (5 bases each). Germline-derived CDR1 and CDR2 are SGDLS and YYNGEE. This CDR3 contains 13 residues. V lost 2 bases, J lost 2 bases, and 6 bases lay in between. The CDR3 coding sequence is TGTGCCAGCAGCGTCGGGACCACAGATACGCAGTATTTT. Translated, it gives CASSVGTTDTQYF.

This clonotype was picked up many times. The chain joins TRBV4-3 to TRBJ2-3; tentatively, D is TRBD2 (5 bases). The germline gives CDR1 LGHNA, CDR2 YSLEER. Trimming took 0 bases from V and 3 from J, leaving 13 bases between them. The CDR3 loop spans 16 amino acids. The CDR3 region has the DNA TGCGCCAGCAGCCAAGATCCAGCGGACGTTACAGATACGCAGTATTTT. It yields the protein CASSQDPADVTDTQYF.

This clonotype was counted many times. The chain recombines TRBV7-9 with TRBJ2-6; 7 positions agree with TRBD1. Germline V gives CDR1 SEHNR, CDR2 FQNEAQ (reference sequence). V lost 1 base and J lost 2; bases outside the gene matches: 8. This CDR3 region has 18 residues. CDR3 region: CASSLVMTGRAGANVLTF. The CDR3 coding sequence is TGTGCCAGCAGCTTAGTTATGACAGGGCGGGCTGGGGCCAACGTCCTGACTTTC.

This clonotype was detected many times. V and J are TRBV7-2 and TRBJ2-4; a possible D gene is TRBD1 (5 bases). This CDR3 spans 15 amino acids. Trimming removed 1 base from V and 1 base from J, with 8 bases in between. From germline, CDR1 is SGHTA and CDR2 FQGNSA. The CDR3 here is CASSLGGLAKNIQYF. CDR3 bases: TGTGCCAGCAGCTTAGGGGGCTTGGCCAAAAACATTCAGTACTTC.